This TCR beta chain was found in a study of T cell changes during pregnancy in multiple sclerosis. Germline CDR1 and CDR2: MNHEY and SMNVEV (reference sequence). This CDR3 region has 15 residues. Trimming stripped 7 bases from V and 2 bases from J, with 15 bases between. Assay used: immunoSEQ multiplex PCR; TCRdb lists only in-frame clones, some missing. Found here are approximately 73,000 clones, approximately 94% of them singletons; the top ten hold 0.21%. V gene TRBV27 combines with J gene TRBJ1-5; D might be TRBD1 (6 bases). The origin of this receptor is a female donor with multiple sclerosis, enrolled in a pregnancy study. Sequencing was performed on CD4+ T cells from peripheral blood mononuclear cells, taken before pregnancy. The CDR3 here is CASNPHRERNQPQHF. The CDR3 DNA reads as TGTGCCAGCAACCCCCACAGGGAACGCAATCAGCCCCAGCATTTT.